This T cell receptor beta chain comes out of a study of blood T cell repertoires in COVID-19. The wider study: Samples came from the United States, Italy and Spain, spanning acute and convalescent COVID-19. Sources were T cells, B-cell-depleted T cells, or PBMCs; the material itself was cDNA or gDNA.

This clone is a singleton in its sample. Participants were aged about 18 to 100 years, lived in 24 US areas, and enrolled virtually. Methods used by the authors: The authors estimated nucleated cell counts from reference gene primer amplification. Method: immunoSEQ multiplex PCR; TCRdb's copy keeps in-frame clones and lacks some. D and trimming were read from the DNA, whereas the V and J calls and clone size are those reported in that table. This sample carries 430,000 or so clones, nearly 90% of them seen once, and the ten largest clones take roughly 1.4%. The CDR3 consists of 14 residues. Germline loops: CDR1 LGHNA, CDR2 YNFKEQ. V lost 3 bases and J lost 1, with 9 bases in between.

The chain joins TRBV4-2 to TRBJ2-5; no definite D call. Sequencing used PBMCs or T cells enriched from blood (not recorded which). This sequence originates from a woman aged 18-29 years who had been exposed to COVID-19. The CDR3 DNA sequence: TGTGCCAGCAGCCACACCCCGGGCCAAGAGACCCAGTACTTC. Protein: CASSHTPGQETQYF.